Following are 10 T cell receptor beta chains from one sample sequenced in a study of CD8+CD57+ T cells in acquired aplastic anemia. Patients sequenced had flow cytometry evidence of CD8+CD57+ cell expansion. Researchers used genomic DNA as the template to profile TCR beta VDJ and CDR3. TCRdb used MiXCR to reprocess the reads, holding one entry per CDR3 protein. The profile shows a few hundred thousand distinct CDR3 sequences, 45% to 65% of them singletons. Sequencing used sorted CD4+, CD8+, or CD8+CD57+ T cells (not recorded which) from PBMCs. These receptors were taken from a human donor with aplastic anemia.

The CDR3 region has the DNA TGTGCCATCAGTGAAAAGATTGGGGAATGGTCGGAGAACTATGGCTACACCTTC. Translated: CAISEKIGEWSENYGYTF. The chain uses TRBV10-3 and TRBJ1-2; D ambiguous. There are 18 residues in the CDR3. The V and J ends lost 3 bases and 2 bases respectively, with 22 bases between them. Germline loops: CDR1 ENHRY, CDR2 SYGVKD.

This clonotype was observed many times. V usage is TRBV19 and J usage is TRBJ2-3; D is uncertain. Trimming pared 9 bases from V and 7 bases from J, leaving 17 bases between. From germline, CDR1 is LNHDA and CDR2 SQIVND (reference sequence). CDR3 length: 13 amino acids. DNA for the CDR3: TGTGCCAGCAGGACCGCAGTGGATCATACGCAGTATTTT. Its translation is CASRTAVDHTQYF.

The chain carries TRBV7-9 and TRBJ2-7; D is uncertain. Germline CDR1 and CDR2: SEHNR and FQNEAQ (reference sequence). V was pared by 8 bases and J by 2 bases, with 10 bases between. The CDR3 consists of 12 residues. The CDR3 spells CASEWVPYEQYF. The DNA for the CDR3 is TGTGCCAGCGAATGGGTTCCCTACGAGCAGTACTTC.

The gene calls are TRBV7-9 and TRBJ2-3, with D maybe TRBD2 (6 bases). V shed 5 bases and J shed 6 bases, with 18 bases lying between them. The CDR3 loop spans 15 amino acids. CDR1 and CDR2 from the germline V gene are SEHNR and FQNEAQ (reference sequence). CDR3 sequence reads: CASSPGGGTYDTQYF. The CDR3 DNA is TGTGCCAGCAGCCCCGGTGGAGGGACTTACGATACGCAGTATTTT.

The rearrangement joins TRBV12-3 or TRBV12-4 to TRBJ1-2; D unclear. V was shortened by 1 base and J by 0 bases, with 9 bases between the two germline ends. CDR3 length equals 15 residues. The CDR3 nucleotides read TGTGCCAGCAGTTTAGGCGGCCTCGCTAACTATGGCTACACCTTC. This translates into CASSLGGLANYGYTF.

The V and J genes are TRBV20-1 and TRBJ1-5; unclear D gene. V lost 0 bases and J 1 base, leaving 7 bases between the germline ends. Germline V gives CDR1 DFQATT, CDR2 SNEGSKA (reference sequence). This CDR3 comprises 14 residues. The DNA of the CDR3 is TGCAGTGCTAGAGATGGGTCAAGCAATCAGCCCCAGCATTTT. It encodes CSARDGSSNQPQHF.

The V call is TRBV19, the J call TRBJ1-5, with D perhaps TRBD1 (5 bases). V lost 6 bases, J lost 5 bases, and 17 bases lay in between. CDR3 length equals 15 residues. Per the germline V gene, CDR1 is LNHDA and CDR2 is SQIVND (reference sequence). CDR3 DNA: TGTGCCAGTAGCAACAATCAGGGTAGGGATCAGCCCCAGCATTTT. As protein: CASSNNQGRDQPQHF.

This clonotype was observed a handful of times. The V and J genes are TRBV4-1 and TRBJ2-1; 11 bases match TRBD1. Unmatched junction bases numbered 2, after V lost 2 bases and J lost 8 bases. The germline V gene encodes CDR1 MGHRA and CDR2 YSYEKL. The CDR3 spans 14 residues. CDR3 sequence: CASSQRTGGHEQFF. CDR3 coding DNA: TGCGCCAGCAGCCAAAGGACAGGGGGCCATGAGCAGTTCTTC.

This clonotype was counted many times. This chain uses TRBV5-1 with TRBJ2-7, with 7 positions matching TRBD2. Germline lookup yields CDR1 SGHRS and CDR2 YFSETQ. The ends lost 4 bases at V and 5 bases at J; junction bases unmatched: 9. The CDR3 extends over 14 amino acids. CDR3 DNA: TGCGCCAGCAGCATAGGTCAGGGAGGGGACGAGCAGTACTTC. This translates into CASSIGQGGDEQYF.

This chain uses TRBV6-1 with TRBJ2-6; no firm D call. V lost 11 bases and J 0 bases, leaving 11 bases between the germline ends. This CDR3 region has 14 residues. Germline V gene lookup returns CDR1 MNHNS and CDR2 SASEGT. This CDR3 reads CAADGSSGANVLTF. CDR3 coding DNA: TGTGCCGCGGACGGCAGCTCTGGGGCCAACGTCCTGACTTTC.